This TCR beta chain is from a study of human T cells and chemical hapten exposure. Germline values: CDR1 SGHTA, CDR2 FQGNSA. There are 16 residues in the CDR3. With V trimmed by 3 bases and J by 1 base, 7 bases remained unmatched. TCRdb itself ran the RACE reads through MiXCR, one entry per CDR3 protein. The sample lists over 45,000 distinct CDR3 sequences, about 4.5% seen once, with 1.5% to 2% in the top ten. This clonotype was seen repeatedly, ten times or more. The time point is: healthy volunteer bleed at 2 weeks. The starting material, unfractionated whole blood, was used for total RNA extraction.

Sequencing was done on a sample of whole blood. The sequence derives from a female donor in good health. Some clones in this sample may be carry-over from other donors' samples. The chain has TRBV7-2 and TRBJ2-7; 9 bases match TRBD2. CDR3 nucleotides: TGTGCCAGCAGCTTGACTACTAGCGGGCCATCCTACGAGCAGTACTTC. It yields the protein CASSLTTSGPSYEQYF.